One and the same sample provided the 30 T cell receptor beta chains below, sequenced in a study of control samples from healthy donors and cancer patients. Data came from immunoSEQ multiplex PCR; TCRdb stores just in-frame clones and leaves some out. The sample includes about 170,000 clones, 75% to 95% of them seen just once. Sequencing was performed on blood. These TCRs come from a woman aged 25-40 years in good health.

For the CDR3, the DNA is TGTGCCAGCAGCTTGGACCCAACTAATGAAAAACTGTTTTTT. Its translation: CASSLDPTNEKLFF. The rearrangement links TRBV5-4 to TRBJ1-4, with D unresolved. The CDR3 contains 14 residues. V was shortened by 0 bases and J by 0 bases, with 3 bases between the two germline ends. The germline V gene has CDR1 SGHNT and CDR2 YYREEE (reference sequence).

The chain links TRBV25-1 to TRBJ2-3; TRBD2 might be the D (6 bases). V was pared by 1 base and J by 2 bases, with 10 bases between. CDR3 size: 15 residues. Germline V gene sequence: CDR1 MGHDK, CDR2 SYGVNS. CDR3 region: CASSEWAGFTDTQYF. The CDR3 DNA follows: TGTGCCAGCAGTGAATGGGCGGGATTCACAGATACGCAGTATTTT. The variable domain in full, with the rest retrieved from reference TRBV25-1 and TRBJ2-3, is EADIYQTPRYLVIGTGKKITLECSQTMGHDKMYWYQQDPGMELHLIHYSYGVNSTEKGDLSSESTVSRIRTEHFPLTLESARPSHTSQYLCASSEWAGFTDTQYFGPGTRLTVL.

The chain has TRBV15 and TRBJ1-2, with D possibly being TRBD1 (6 bases). The germline V gene encodes CDR1 LNHNV and CDR2 YYDKDF (reference sequence). Trimming pared 6 bases from V and 2 bases from J, leaving 13 bases between. This CDR3 contains 14 residues. The CDR3: CATSPDRSNYGYTF. Written as DNA, the CDR3 is TGTGCCACCAGTCCCGACAGGTCCAACTATGGCTACACCTTC.

The chain joins TRBV6-6 to TRBJ1-3; D is perhaps TRBD1 (6 bases). This CDR3 comprises 14 residues. Trimming stripped 4 bases from V and 1 base from J, with 8 bases between. CDR1 and CDR2 (germline): MNHNY, SVGAGI (reference sequence). The CDR3 spells CASSLQGSGNTIYF. The CDR3 DNA reads TGTGCCAGCAGTTTACAGGGTTCTGGAAACACCATATATTTT.

The chain uses TRBV6-6 and TRBJ2-1; 9 nucleotides match TRBD1. CDR3 length equals 16 residues. V gave up 5 bases and J gave up 0 bases; unmatched junction bases: 5. CDR1 is MNHNY and CDR2 is SVGAGI in the germline V gene (reference sequence). This CDR3 is CASSTPDRGSYNEQFF. The CDR3, as DNA: TGTGCCAGCAGTACCCCGGACAGGGGCTCCTACAATGAGCAGTTCTTC.

This chain joins TRBV10-3 and TRBJ1-4; no reliable D call. Trimming took 3 bases from V and 7 from J, leaving 15 bases between them. This CDR3 region has 15 residues. Germline CDR1 ENHRY, CDR2 SYGVKD. The CDR3 sequence: CAISDGREDGEKLFF. CDR3 nucleotides: TGTGCCATCAGTGACGGACGGGAGGATGGTGAAAAACTGTTTTTT.

The chain carries TRBV27 and TRBJ2-3, with D perhaps assigned TRBD1 or TRBD2 (5 bases each). The CDR3 is 14 amino acids. Germline CDR1 MNHEY, CDR2 SMNVEV (reference sequence). V shed 0 bases and J shed 6 bases, with 10 bases lying between them. The CDR3 DNA follows: TGTGCCAGCAGTTTATCCGGGGCGGTGGATACGCAGTATTTT. This encodes CASSLSGAVDTQYF.

V usage is TRBV28 and J usage is TRBJ2-7; D is unclear. Deletions cut 2 bases from V and 2 bases from J, with 10 bases between. The CDR3 is made up of 14 amino acids. Germline-derived CDR1 and CDR2 are MDHEN and SYDVKM. CDR3 loop: CASSLPRQPYEQYF. The CDR3 nucleotides are TGTGCCAGCAGTTTACCCCGGCAGCCCTACGAGCAGTACTTC.

The CDR3 protein is CASSLATAYEQYF. The CDR3 coding sequence is TGCGCCAGCAGCTTGGCGACAGCCTACGAGCAGTACTTC. This rearrangement joins TRBV5-1 to TRBJ2-7, with a tentative D call TRBD1 (5 bases). Germline CDR1 is SGHRS and CDR2 is YFSETQ. The CDR3 runs to 13 residues. Between the trimmed V and J ends, which lost 0 bases and 2 bases, there was a span of 6 bases.

CDR3: CASSDRGNTEAFF. CDR3 sequence (DNA): TGTGCCAGCAGTGACAGGGGGAACACTGAAGCTTTCTTT. The chain recombines TRBV6-1 with TRBJ1-1; possible D gene TRBD1, 6 bases. Germline CDR1 MNHNS, CDR2 SASEGT. The CDR3 contains 13 residues. The V end was cut by 3 bases, the J end by 1 base, with 6 bases between.

The rearrangement joins TRBV28 to TRBJ2-7, with 12 bases matching TRBD2. V lost 2 bases to trimming and J lost 0 bases; unmatched junction nucleotides: 2. The CDR3 totals 16 residues. Germline values: CDR1 MDHEN, CDR2 SYDVKM. CDR3 sequence reads: CASSLMTSGSSYEQYF. The CDR3 nucleotides are TGTGCCAGCAGTTTAATGACTAGCGGGAGCTCCTACGAGCAGTACTTC.

This clone was recorded only once. The chain links TRBV7-3 to TRBJ1-1, with D unresolved. The V gene lost 3 bases and the J gene lost 5 bases, with 10 bases spanning the gap. Germline CDR1 SGHTA, CDR2 FQGTGA. The CDR3 extends over 13 amino acids. The CDR3 spells CASSLLGYTEAFF. The CDR3 region has the DNA TGTGCCAGCAGCTTGTTAGGGTATACTGAAGCTTTCTTT.

This clone has just a few counts. This chain uses TRBV14 with TRBJ1-1; 8 nucleotides agree with TRBD1. CDR3 length: 13 amino acids. The germline gives CDR1 SGHDN, CDR2 FVKESK. V shed 6 bases, J shed 3 bases, and the junction held 3 bases outside the gene matches. CDR3 region: CASRGQGYTEAFF. DNA of the CDR3: TGTGCCAGCAGAGGACAGGGTTACACTGAAGCTTTCTTT.

This chain uses TRBV10-3 with TRBJ2-1; TRBD2 matches at 11 bases. This CDR3 spans 15 amino acids. Germline loops: CDR1 ENHRY, CDR2 SYGVKD. V lost 5 bases, J lost 8 bases, and 8 bases stayed unmatched. The CDR3 loop reads CAISPGLAGSDEQFF. The CDR3 DNA reads as TGTGCCATCAGTCCCGGACTAGCGGGTTCGGATGAGCAGTTCTTC.

This sequence joins TRBV5-1 and TRBJ2-2; 10 bases map to TRBD2. This CDR3 is built from 15 residues. Trimming took 0 bases from V and 4 from J; bases not matched to a gene: 0. Germline V gives CDR1 SGHRS, CDR2 YFSETQ. The CDR3 loop is CASSLGLAGTGELFF. The CDR3 DNA follows: TGCGCCAGCAGCTTGGGACTAGCGGGCACCGGGGAGCTGTTTTTT.

The rearrangement links TRBV3-1 (or the pseudogene TRBV3-2) to TRBJ1-2, with D maybe TRBD1 (5 bases). The CDR3 consists of 14 residues. The V gene's germline CDR1 is LGHDT and CDR2 YNNKEL (reference sequence). V was cut by 0 bases and J by 4 bases, with 9 bases left in between. CDR3 sequence (DNA): TGTGCCAGCAGCCAAGAAGAGGGGATCTATGGCTACACCTTC. Translated, it gives CASSQEEGIYGYTF.

As concerns this clone: Other DNA sequences in the sample encode the same CDR3. CDR3 residues: CASSLVAGNTIYF. The DNA of the CDR3 is TGTGCCAGCAGCTTAGTGGCAGGAAACACCATATATTTT. The V call is TRBV7-9, the J call TRBJ1-3; the D is unclear. Germline lookup yields CDR1 SEHNR and CDR2 FQNEAQ (reference sequence). This CDR3 has 13 amino acids. Between the trimmed V and J ends, which lost 1 base and 4 bases, there was a span of 5 bases.

The V call is TRBV4-3, the J call TRBJ1-5; unclear D gene. Germline loops: CDR1 LGHNA, CDR2 YSLEER. The CDR3 is 13 amino acids. V was shortened by 1 base and J by 5 bases, with 6 bases between the two germline ends. The CDR3: CASSQGTHQPQHF. The DNA of the CDR3 is TGCGCCAGCAGCCAAGGGACTCATCAGCCCCAGCATTTT.

The rearrangement uses TRBV4-3 and TRBJ1-6, with D maybe TRBD1 (6 bases). The germline gives CDR1 LGHNA, CDR2 YSLEER. CDR3 length: 15 amino acids. Trimming cost V 3 bases and J 7 bases, with 13 bases left between them. The CDR3 protein is CASSQGAVRNSPLHF. Here the CDR3 DNA reads TGCGCCAGCAGCCAGGGGGCCGTAAGGAATTCACCCCTCCACTTT.

The gene calls are TRBV23-1 and TRBJ1-4; unclear D gene. TRBV23-1 is filed as an ORF, its function uncertain. There are 12 residues in the CDR3. V shed 6 bases and J shed 1 base, with 3 bases lying between them. DNA for the CDR3: TGCGCCAGCAGGGGAACTAATGAAAAACTGTTTTTT. This translates into CASRGTNEKLFF.

Worth noting for this clone: The sample holds other DNA sequences that translate to the same CDR3. The V gene is TRBV5-1, the J gene TRBJ1-2; D gene uncertain. The CDR3 extends over 11 amino acids. V gave up 0 bases and J gave up 5 bases, with 2 bases separating them. Per germline, CDR1 SGHRS and CDR2 YFSETQ. CDR3 DNA sequence: TGCGCCAGCAGCTTGGGATATGGCTACACCTTC. Protein sequence: CASSLGYGYTF.

The chain couples TRBV18 to TRBJ2-5; TRBD1 aligns across 8 bases. J lost 5 bases, V lost 5 bases, and 4 bases had no gene match. Germline lookup yields CDR1 KGHSH and CDR2 LQKENI. The CDR3 covers 13 residues. The CDR3 spells CASSTRQGETQYF. The DNA for the CDR3 is TGTGCCAGCTCAACCCGACAGGGGGAGACCCAGTACTTC.

The rearrangement links TRBV7-9 to TRBJ1-2; 8 bases line up with TRBD1. The CDR3 is made up of 14 amino acids. Germline V gives CDR1 SEHNR, CDR2 FQNEAQ (reference sequence). After removal of 1 base from V and 8 bases from J, the junction contained 6 bases not matched to a gene. The CDR3 spells CASSLGQGAQGYTF. The CDR3 DNA reads as TGTGCCAGCAGCTTAGGGCAGGGGGCGCAGGGCTACACCTTC.

The V call is TRBV4-2, the J call TRBJ2-3, with 10 bases matching TRBD2. The germline V gene has CDR1 LGHNA and CDR2 YNFKEQ. The trim removed 1 base at V and 4 bases at J, leaving 2 bases unmatched. This CDR3 region has 15 residues. CDR3 DNA sequence: TGTGCCAGCAGCCAAGGGACTAGCGGCGCAGATACGCAGTATTTT. Translating it yields CASSQGTSGADTQYF.

This clone was seen only a few times. The rearrangement joins TRBV6-2 or TRBV6-3 to TRBJ1-1; D is possibly TRBD1 (5 bases). Trimming stripped 6 bases from V and 1 base from J, with 12 bases between. Germline V CDR1 and CDR2: MNHEY, SVGEGT. The length of the CDR3 is 14 residues. The CDR3 spells CASSPDKKNTEAFF. In DNA, the CDR3 is TGTGCCAGCAGCCCGGACAAGAAGAACACTGAAGCTTTCTTT.

The chain links TRBV29-1 to TRBJ2-7, with 13 bases aligning to TRBD2. J gave up 4 bases and V 6 bases, and 3 bases lay outside the gene matches. The CDR3 spans 13 residues. Looked up from germline, CDR1 is SQVTM and CDR2 is ANQGSEA. CDR3 sequence reads: CSVGLAGNYEQYF. The CDR3 nucleotides read TGCAGCGTGGGACTAGCGGGAAATTACGAGCAGTACTTC.

The gene calls are TRBV14 and TRBJ1-6; possible D gene TRBD1, 5 bases. Trimming left V 2 bases short and J 6 bases short, with 11 bases between. The CDR3 loop spans 15 amino acids. CDR1 is SGHDN and CDR2 is FVKESK in the germline V gene. The CDR3 DNA reads TGTGCCAGCAGCCAACGATCGACAGTTAATTCACCCCTCCACTTT. Protein: CASSQRSTVNSPLHF.

The chain uses TRBV10-2 and TRBJ1-1; 7 bases are a match to TRBD1. With 8 bases clipped from V and 1 base from J, the junction kept 4 bases outside the gene matches. The CDR3 contains 13 residues. Per germline, CDR1 WSHSY and CDR2 SAAADI. The CDR3 DNA sequence: TGCGCCAGCGGAGACAGGGAGAACACTGAAGCTTTCTTT. This sequence encodes CASGDRENTEAFF.

The chain has TRBV11-2 and TRBJ2-5; TRBD2 agrees at 7 bases. V dropped 5 bases and J dropped 3; count of bases not matched to a gene: 6. The germline V gene encodes CDR1 SGHAT and CDR2 FQNNGV. The CDR3 loop spans 14 amino acids. The CDR3 loop reads CASSLGTNKETQYF. The DNA for the CDR3 is TGTGCCAGCAGCCTCGGGACTAACAAAGAGACCCAGTACTTC.

The chain uses TRBV7-6 and TRBJ2-7; 14 nucleotides line up with TRBD2. The CDR3 sequence is 16 residues long. The V segment lost 5 bases and the J segment 0 bases; nucleotides outside the gene matches: 3. Germline V gene lookup returns CDR1 SGHVS and CDR2 FNYEAQ. The DNA of the CDR3 is TGTGCCAGCAGCCAGACTAGCGGGGGGGACTCCTACGAGCAGTACTTC. It specifies CASSQTSGGDSYEQYF.